Below, 27 T cell receptor beta chains from the same sample are listed, as sequenced in a study of CD8 T cells in Susac syndrome. The authors reverse transcribed about 0.5 to 1 ug RNA with random hexamers. One entry per CDR3 protein results from TCRdb running MiXCR on the immunoSEQ multiplex PCR reads. The table records 150,000 to 200,000 distinct CDR3 sequences, less than 95% of them present only once. Sequencing used CD4+ T cells from PBMCs. The receptors were sampled from a human donor with multiple sclerosis.

The chain joins TRBV10-3 to TRBJ1-1; possibly TRBD1 for D (6 bases). CDR3 size: 14 residues. Germline values: CDR1 ENHRY, CDR2 SYGVKD. Trimming shortened V by 4 bases and J by 0 bases, and 9 bases separated the two germline ends. CDR3 bases: TGTGCCATCAGTGCCGGACAGTTGAACACTGAAGCTTTCTTT. This gives the protein CAISAGQLNTEAFF.

This chain links TRBV29-1 with TRBJ2-7; D gene unclear. The CDR3 length is 13 residues. Germline V lookup: CDR1 SQVTM, CDR2 ANQGSEA. V lost 1 base and J 4 bases, leaving 11 bases between the germline ends. CDR3 in amino acids: CSVEGDTLYEQYF. The CDR3 DNA reads as TGCAGCGTTGAAGGTGACACCCTTTACGAGCAGTACTTC.

The chain recombines TRBV24-1 with TRBJ2-1, with TRBD2 matching over 8 bases. This CDR3 contains 16 residues. CDR1 is KGHDR, CDR2 SFDVKD, per germline. The trim removed 7 bases at V and 8 bases at J, leaving 15 bases unmatched. CDR3 loop: CATSHGGSGGADEQFF. CDR3 DNA: TGTGCCACCAGCCATGGGGGTTCGGGAGGGGCCGATGAGCAGTTCTTC.

This chain links TRBV6-4 with TRBJ2-3; D is possibly TRBD1 or TRBD2 (5 bases each). Germline CDR1 is MRHNA and CDR2 is SNTAGT. The V and J ends lost 0 bases and 4 bases respectively, with 11 bases between them. The CDR3 has 15 amino acids. The CDR3 protein is CASSDSPGRADTQYF. CDR3 bases: TGTGCCAGCAGTGACTCTCCAGGGAGAGCAGATACGCAGTATTTT.

This chain links TRBV20-1 with TRBJ1-1; D is uncertain. Germline V gives CDR1 DFQATT, CDR2 SNEGSKA (reference sequence). V dropped 0 bases and J dropped 3 bases, with 5 bases sitting between them. This CDR3 has 12 residues. In nucleotides, the CDR3 is TGCAGTGCTAGAGATGGGGACACTGAAGCTTTCTTT. Protein sequence: CSARDGDTEAFF.

This clonotype was seen a handful of times. The chain links TRBV9 to TRBJ1-5; TRBD1 might be the D (6 bases). Trimming shortened V by 0 bases and J by 1 base, and 8 bases separated the two germline ends. The germline V gene has CDR1 SGDLS and CDR2 YYNGEE. The CDR3 has 15 amino acids. CDR3 DNA sequence: TGTGCCAGCAGCGTAGGGGGGCTCAGCAATCAGCCCCAGCATTTT. The encoded protein is CASSVGGLSNQPQHF.

This rearrangement joins TRBV5-4 to TRBJ2-5; D is unresolved. There are 14 residues in the CDR3. Between the trimmed V and J ends, which lost 3 bases and 5 bases, there was a span of 14 bases. CDR1 is SGHNT, CDR2 YYREEE, per germline (reference sequence). The CDR3 spells CASSSRSQTETQYF. In nucleotides, the CDR3 is TGTGCCAGCAGCTCCAGATCACAGACGGAGACCCAGTACTTC.

V and J are TRBV28 and TRBJ1-2, with a possible D match to TRBD1 (6 bases). The CDR3 is made up of 12 amino acids. Germline CDR1 reads MDHEN; CDR2 reads SYDVKM. CDR3 sequence: CATQTGGYGYTF. The CDR3 bases are TGTGCGACACAGACAGGCGGCTATGGCTACACCTTC.

The chain links TRBV5-6 to TRBJ1-5, with 7 bases fitting TRBD1. This CDR3 is 15 amino acids long. V trimming: 0 bases; J trimming: 5 bases; junction bases outside the gene matches: 5. CDR1 is SGHDT, CDR2 YYEEEE, per germline. CDR3 region: CASSLAGTEHQPQHF. The DNA of the CDR3 is TGTGCCAGCAGCTTGGCGGGGACAGAGCATCAGCCCCAGCATTTT.

This rearrangement joins TRBV19 to TRBJ1-3; unclear D gene. The germline V gene has CDR1 LNHDA and CDR2 SQIVND (reference sequence). The CDR3 runs to 14 residues. With 7 bases removed from V and 0 bases from J, the gap between germline ends came to 10 bases. The chain's CDR3 is CASKGLSSGNTIYF. The CDR3 DNA reads as TGTGCCAGTAAAGGCCTTTCCTCTGGAAACACCATATATTTT.

This chain links TRBV30 with TRBJ1-2, with 7 bases aligning to TRBD1. There are 16 residues in the CDR3. Germline CDR1 and CDR2: GTSNPN and SVGIG (reference sequence). V shed 2 bases, J shed 4 bases, and the junction held 13 bases outside the gene matches. The CDR3 is CAWSYRSAGGAYGYTF. Written as DNA, the CDR3 is TGTGCCTGGAGTTATCGGTCGGCAGGGGGGGCCTATGGCTACACCTTC.

V gene TRBV2 combines with J gene TRBJ1-5; 7 positions match TRBD1. Germline CDR1 reads SNHLY; CDR2 reads FYNNEI. The CDR3 is 14 residues long. V shed 10 bases and J 3 bases; nucleotides not matched to a gene: 9. The chain's CDR3 is CAIAVDRFNQPQHF. The DNA of the CDR3 is TGTGCCATCGCCGTGGACAGGTTCAATCAGCCCCAGCATTTT.

The rearrangement joins TRBV9 to TRBJ2-7; TRBD1 might be the D (5 bases). The CDR3 consists of 14 residues. The V gene's germline CDR1 is SGDLS and CDR2 YYNGEE. Trimming removed 4 bases at V and 6 bases at J, with 17 bases between. CDR3 region: CASSPSGHDGEQYF. CDR3 nucleotide sequence: TGTGCCAGCAGCCCCTCAGGGCATGATGGCGAGCAGTACTTC. Complete variable domain (other parts from reference TRBV9 and TRBJ2-7): DSGVTQTPKHLITATGQRVTLRCSPRSGDLSVYWYQQSLDQGLQFLIQYYNGEERAKGNILERFSAQQFPDLHSELNLSSLELGDSALYFCASSPSGHDGEQYFGPGTRLTVT.

The rearrangement uses TRBV10-3 and TRBJ1-5; TRBD1 matches at 8 bases. The V segment lost 8 bases and the J segment 3 bases; nucleotides outside the gene matches: 3. This CDR3 has 13 residues. Looked up from germline, CDR1 is ENHRY and CDR2 is SYGVKD. CDR3 in DNA: TGTGCCATCGGACAGGGTAACAATCAGCCCCAGCATTTT. Its protein product is CAIGQGNNQPQHF.

The genes are TRBV5-6 and TRBJ2-2, with 7 bases matching TRBD2. V lost 3 bases to trimming and J lost 5 bases; unmatched junction nucleotides: 4. The CDR3 extends over 14 amino acids. Germline lookup yields CDR1 SGHDT and CDR2 YYEEEE. CDR3 nucleotides: TGTGCCAGCAGCTGGGGGGGACTAACCGGGGAGCTGTTTTTT. It is translated as CASSWGGLTGELFF.

The rearrangement uses TRBV14 and TRBJ1-5; D remains unclear. The V gene lost 2 bases and the J gene lost 0 bases, with 2 bases spanning the gap. Germline CDR1 and CDR2: SGHDN and FVKESK. CDR3 length equals 13 residues. The CDR3 protein is CASSQNSNQPQHF. The CDR3 coding sequence is TGTGCCAGCAGCCAAAATAGCAATCAGCCCCAGCATTTT.

The rearrangement links TRBV12-3 or TRBV12-4 to TRBJ2-7; tentative D call: TRBD2 (5 bases). The CDR3 totals 14 residues. V was clipped by 3 bases and J by 5 bases, with 14 bases between them. The DNA for the CDR3 is TGTGCCAGCAGTTTTGTACTGACCGGGAACGAGCAGTACTTC. This sequence encodes CASSFVLTGNEQYF.

This sequence joins TRBV10-3 and TRBJ2-1, with 10 bases that match TRBD2. This CDR3 comprises 15 residues. V trimming: 7 bases; J trimming: 8 bases; junction bases outside the gene matches: 11. The germline gives CDR1 ENHRY, CDR2 SYGVKD. CDR3 protein: CAIKPSTSGLDEQFF. CDR3 in DNA: TGTGCCATCAAACCGTCGACTAGCGGGTTAGATGAGCAGTTCTTC.

This sequence joins TRBV9 and TRBJ2-2; 7 positions agree with TRBD2. The CDR3 has 15 residues. Trimming took 0 bases from V and 1 from J; bases not matched to a gene: 0. CDR1 is SGDLS, CDR2 YYNGEE, per germline. The CDR3: CASSVASGNTGELFF. CDR3 coding DNA: TGTGCCAGCAGCGTAGCTAGCGGGAACACCGGGGAGCTGTTTTTT.

V usage is TRBV5-1 and J usage is TRBJ1-1; a weak D match, TRBD1 (6 bases). CDR3 size: 14 residues. With 3 bases removed from V and 3 bases from J, the gap between germline ends came to 12 bases. Germline V gene lookup returns CDR1 SGHRS and CDR2 YFSETQ. DNA of the CDR3: TGCGCCAGCAGCTCCGGGACAATCCACACTGAAGCTTTCTTT. It is translated as CASSSGTIHTEAFF.

This chain links TRBV29-1 with TRBJ1-5; maybe TRBD1 (6 bases). The CDR3 spans 13 residues. Trimming left V 5 bases short and J 4 bases short, with 12 bases between. Germline V gene lookup returns CDR1 SQVTM and CDR2 ANQGSEA. The CDR3 DNA sequence: TGCAGCGTTCTGGGACATCCTAATCAGCCCCAGCATTTT. It translates to CSVLGHPNQPQHF. Combining the CDR3 with reference TRBV29-1 and TRBJ1-5 gives the whole variable domain SAVISQKPSRDICQRGTSLTIQCQVDSQVTMMFWYRQQPGQSLTLIATANQGSEATYESGFVIDKFPISRPNLTFSTLTVSNMSPEDSSIYLCSVLGHPNQPQHFGDGTRLSIL.

The chain couples TRBV30 to TRBJ1-2; TRBD1 might be the D (5 bases). This CDR3 spans 15 amino acids. Trimming shortened V by 0 bases and J by 3 bases, and 14 bases separated the two germline ends. The V gene's germline CDR1 is GTSNPN and CDR2 SVGIG (reference sequence). CDR3 in amino acids: CAWSVLQGRDYGYTF. DNA for the CDR3: TGTGCCTGGAGTGTATTGCAGGGCCGGGACTATGGCTACACCTTC.

V gene TRBV7-2 combines with J gene TRBJ2-5, with a weak D call TRBD2 (5 bases). Trimming left V 5 bases short and J 3 bases short, with 10 bases between. The CDR3 has 13 amino acids. Germline CDR1 and CDR2: SGHTA and FQGNSA. CDR3 residues: CASSQLGKETQYF. DNA for the CDR3: TGTGCCAGCAGCCAACTAGGGAAAGAGACCCAGTACTTC. The full variable domain, completed using reference TRBV7-2 and TRBJ2-5, is GAGVSQSPSNKVTEKGKDVELRCDPISGHTALYWYRQSLGQGLEFLIYFQGNSAPDKSGLPSDRFSAERTGGSVSTLTIQRTQQEDSAVYLCASSQLGKETQYFGPGTRLLVL.

V and J are TRBV6-1 and TRBJ2-1; 7 bases fit TRBD1. CDR1 and CDR2 from the germline V gene are MNHNS and SASEGT. V lost 4 bases, J lost 6 bases, and 12 bases stayed unmatched. CDR3 size: 16 residues. CDR3 bases: TGTGCCAGCAGTGCTACCCCGACAGGGTGGAGCAATGAGCAGTTCTTC. This translates into CASSATPTGWSNEQFF.

V gene TRBV3-1 combines with J gene TRBJ2-5; 8 positions match TRBD1. Germline assignment: CDR1 LGHDT and CDR2 YNNKEL (reference sequence). The length of the CDR3 is 14 residues. V lost 5 bases, J lost 4 bases, and 6 bases stayed unmatched. CDR3 coding DNA: TGTGCCAGCAGCGACCGCGGGACAGGAGAGACCCAGTACTTC. It codes for CASSDRGTGETQYF.

This CDR3 reads CASSLGDDGYTF. CDR3 DNA sequence: TGCGCCAGCAGCTTGGGGGACGATGGCTACACCTTC. V and J are TRBV5-1 and TRBJ1-2; tentatively, D is TRBD1 (5 bases). CDR1 is SGHRS and CDR2 is YFSETQ in the germline V gene. The CDR3 sequence is 12 residues long. The V gene lost 0 bases and the J gene lost 6 bases, with 6 bases spanning the gap.

V and J are TRBV7-9 and TRBJ2-7; D ambiguous. The V gene's germline CDR1 is SEHNR and CDR2 FQNEAQ (reference sequence). Trimming pared 5 bases from V and 1 base from J, leaving 9 bases between. The CDR3 is made up of 13 amino acids. CDR3 nucleotides: TGTGCCAGCAGCAGCTTCAAGTCCTACGAGCAGTACTTC. Translating it yields CASSSFKSYEQYF.